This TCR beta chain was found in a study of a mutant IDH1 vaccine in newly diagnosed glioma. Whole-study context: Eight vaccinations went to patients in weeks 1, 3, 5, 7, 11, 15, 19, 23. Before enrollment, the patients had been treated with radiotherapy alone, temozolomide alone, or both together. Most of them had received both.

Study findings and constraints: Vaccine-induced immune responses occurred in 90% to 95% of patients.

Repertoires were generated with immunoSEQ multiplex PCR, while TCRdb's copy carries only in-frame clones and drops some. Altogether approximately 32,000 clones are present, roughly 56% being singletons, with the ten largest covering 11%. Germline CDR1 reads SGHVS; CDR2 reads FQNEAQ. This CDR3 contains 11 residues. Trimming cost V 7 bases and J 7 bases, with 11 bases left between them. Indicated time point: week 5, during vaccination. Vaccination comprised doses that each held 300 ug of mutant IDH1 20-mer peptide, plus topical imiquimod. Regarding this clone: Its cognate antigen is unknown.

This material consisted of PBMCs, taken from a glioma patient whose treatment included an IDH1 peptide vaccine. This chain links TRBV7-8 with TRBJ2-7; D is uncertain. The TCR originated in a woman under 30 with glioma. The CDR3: CASTFYGEQYF. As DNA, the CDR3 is TGTGCCAGCACCTTTTACGGTGAGCAGTACTTC.